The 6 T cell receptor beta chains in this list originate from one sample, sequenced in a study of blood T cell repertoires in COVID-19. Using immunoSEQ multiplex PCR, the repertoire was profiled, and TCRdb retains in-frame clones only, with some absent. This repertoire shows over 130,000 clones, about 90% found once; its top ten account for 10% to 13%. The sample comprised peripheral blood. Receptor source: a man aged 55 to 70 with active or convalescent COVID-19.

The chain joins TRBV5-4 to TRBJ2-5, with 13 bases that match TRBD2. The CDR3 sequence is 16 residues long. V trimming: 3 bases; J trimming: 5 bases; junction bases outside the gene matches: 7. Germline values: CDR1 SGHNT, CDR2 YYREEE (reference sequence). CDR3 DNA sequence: TGTGCCAGCAGCTCATGGACTAGCGGGAGCGTGGAGACCCAGTACTTC. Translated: CASSSWTSGSVETQYF.

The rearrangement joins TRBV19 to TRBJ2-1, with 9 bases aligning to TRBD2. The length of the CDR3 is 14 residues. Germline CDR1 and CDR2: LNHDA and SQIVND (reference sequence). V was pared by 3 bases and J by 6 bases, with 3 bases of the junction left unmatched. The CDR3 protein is CASSMGLASNEQFF. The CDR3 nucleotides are TGTGCCAGTAGTATGGGACTAGCTTCCAATGAGCAGTTCTTC. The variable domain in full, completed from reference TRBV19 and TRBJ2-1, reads DGGITQSPKYLFRKEGQNVTLSCEQNLNHDAMYWYRQDPGQGLRLIYYSQIVNDFQKGDIAEGYSVSREKKESFPLTVTSAQKNPTAFYLCASSMGLASNEQFFGPGTRLTVL.

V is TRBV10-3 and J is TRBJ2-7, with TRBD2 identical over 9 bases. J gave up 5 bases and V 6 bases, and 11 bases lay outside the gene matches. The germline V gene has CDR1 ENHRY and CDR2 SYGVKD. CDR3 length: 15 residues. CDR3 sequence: CAISPGAGGRNEQYF. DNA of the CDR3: TGTGCCATCAGCCCCGGGGCGGGAGGGCGGAACGAGCAGTACTTC.

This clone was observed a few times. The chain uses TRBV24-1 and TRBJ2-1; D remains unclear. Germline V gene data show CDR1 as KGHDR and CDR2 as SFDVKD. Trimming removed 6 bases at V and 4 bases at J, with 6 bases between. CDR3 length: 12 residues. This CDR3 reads CATSFGYNEQFF. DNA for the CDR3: TGTGCCACCAGTTTCGGTTACAATGAGCAGTTCTTC.

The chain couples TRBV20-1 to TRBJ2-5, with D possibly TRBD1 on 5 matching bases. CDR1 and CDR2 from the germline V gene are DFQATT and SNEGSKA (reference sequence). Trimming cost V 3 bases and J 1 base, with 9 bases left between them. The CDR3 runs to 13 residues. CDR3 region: CSASRGLQETQYF. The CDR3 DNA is TGCAGTGCTAGTAGGGGTCTCCAAGAGACCCAGTACTTC.

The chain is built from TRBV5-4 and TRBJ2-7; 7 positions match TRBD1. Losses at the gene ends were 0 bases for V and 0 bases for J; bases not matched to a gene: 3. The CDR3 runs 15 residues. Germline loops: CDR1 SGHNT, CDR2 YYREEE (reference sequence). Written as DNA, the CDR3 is TGTGCCAGCAGCTTGGGGGGACAGAGCTCCTACGAGCAGTACTTC. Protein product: CASSLGGQSSYEQYF.